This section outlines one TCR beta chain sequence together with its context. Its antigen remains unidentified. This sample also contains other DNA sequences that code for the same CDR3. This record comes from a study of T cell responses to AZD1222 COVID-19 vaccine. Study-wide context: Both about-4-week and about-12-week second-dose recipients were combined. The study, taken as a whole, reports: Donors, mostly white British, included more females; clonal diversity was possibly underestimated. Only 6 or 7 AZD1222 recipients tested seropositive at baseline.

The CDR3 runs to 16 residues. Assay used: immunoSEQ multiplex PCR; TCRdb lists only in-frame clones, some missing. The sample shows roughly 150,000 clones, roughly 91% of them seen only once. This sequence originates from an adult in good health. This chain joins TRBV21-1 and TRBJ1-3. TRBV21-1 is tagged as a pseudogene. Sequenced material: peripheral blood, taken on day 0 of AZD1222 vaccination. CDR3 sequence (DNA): TGTGCCAGCAGCTGGAGGACCAACCCCTCTGGAAACACCATATATTTT. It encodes CASSWRTNPSGNTIYF.